This T cell receptor (beta chain) was observed in a study of T cell repertoires in cytomegalovirus infection. Whole-study context: From public TCR beta signatures came an indication of both CMV infection and matching HLA type.

In TCRdb, the reads were re-called with MiXCR into one record per CDR3 protein. Counted here are about 47,000 distinct CDR3 sequences, around 20% occurring once; the ten biggest clones make up around three quarters. As to this clonotype: Its target is not known.

This CDR3 contains 17 residues. V dropped 4 bases and J dropped 3 bases, with 21 bases sitting between them. Per germline, CDR1 MDHEN and CDR2 SYDVKM. V and J are TRBV28 and TRBJ1-2, with TRBD1 as a possible D gene (6 bases). Sequencing was performed on CD8+ T cells from cultured PBMCs, taken from culture after CMV antigen stimulation. The receptor's source is a human donor in good health (CMV status not recorded). Some clones in this sample may be carry-over from other donors' samples. CDR3 loop: CASSSLTGGRVHYGYTF. The CDR3 nucleotides are TGTGCCAGCAGTTCCCTGACCGGGGGGCGTGTCCACTATGGCTACACCTTC.